The 7 T cell receptor beta chains in this list originate from one sample, sequenced in a study of vaccination and CD4 T cells after COVID-19. These TCRs are of unknown antigen specificity. Sequenced with the Oncomine TCR Beta short-read assay was DNA taken from cultured CD4+ T cells. TCRdb fed the PCR reads into MiXCR, producing one record per CDR3 protein. In the table there are roughly 15,000 distinct CDR3 sequences, 45% of which are singletons. Noted treatment: roughly ten-day PBMC culture with coronavirus spike peptide pools or control peptides (ViraFEST assay). Sequenced here: CD4+ T cells from blood, cultured in vitro, sampled before SARS-CoV-2 vaccination. The receptors were gathered from a human donor who received a COVID-19 vaccine.

This clonotype has only a few counts. The CDR3, as DNA: TGTGCCAGCAGTTACTCGGGGGGGCGAGGGACTGAAGCTTTCTTT. It translates to CASSYSGGRGTEAFF. This chain uses TRBV6-5 with TRBJ1-1; a possible D gene is TRBD1 (6 bases). With 0 bases removed from V and 5 bases from J, the gap between germline ends came to 13 bases. The CDR3 spans 15 residues. CDR1 is MNHEY, CDR2 SVGAGI, per germline.

J is TRBJ1-2 and V is TRBV21-1; the table's TRBD1 call for D was not verified on the DNA. TRBV21-1 is assigned pseudogene status. This CDR3 has 14 amino acids. The CDR3 here is CASSKVVQGHGYTF. The CDR3, as DNA: TGTGCCAGCAGCAAAGTAGTGCAGGGTCATGGCTACACCTTC.

This clonotype ranks as medium-sized (0.01 to 0.1%). J is TRBJ1-2 and V is TRBV6-1; D uncertain. The germline V gene has CDR1 MNHNS and CDR2 SASEGT. Trimming stripped 6 bases from V and 4 bases from J, with 9 bases between. This CDR3 spans 12 amino acids. CDR3 in amino acids: CASSPRPYGYTF. Here the CDR3 DNA reads TGTGCCAGCAGCCCTAGACCCTATGGCTACACCTTC.

The J gene is TRBJ1-3, the V gene TRBV12-3 or TRBV12-4, with D hard to call. V was shortened by 7 bases and J by 3 bases, with 10 bases between the two germline ends. CDR3 length: 13 amino acids. CDR3 nucleotide sequence: TGTGCCAGCATTGAGAGCTTTGGAAACACCATATATTTT. Translating gives CASIESFGNTIYF.

V gene TRBV20-1 combines with J gene TRBJ1-3; D not resolved. Per germline, CDR1 DFQATT and CDR2 SNEGSKA (reference sequence). V lost 0 bases and J lost 0, with 12 bases in between. This CDR3 is built from 16 residues. In nucleotides, the CDR3 is TGCAGTGCTAGAGATCTCTCCGGTAACTCTGGAAACACCATATATTTT. Its translation is CSARDLSGNSGNTIYF.

This rearrangement joins TRBV6-1 to TRBJ2-7, with D possibly matching TRBD1 (6 bases). The CDR3 totals 14 residues. Trimming removed 6 bases from V and 4 bases from J, with 16 bases in between. Per the germline V gene, CDR1 is MNHNS and CDR2 is SASEGT. Here the CDR3 reads CASRRGRGAYEQYF. The CDR3 region has the DNA TGTGCCAGCAGAAGGGGCAGGGGAGCTTACGAGCAGTACTTC.

The genes are TRBV19 and TRBJ2-2, with 9 bases lining up with TRBD1. The CDR3 contains 16 residues. Germline V gene lookup returns CDR1 LNHDA and CDR2 SQIVND (reference sequence). The ends lost 4 bases at V and 6 bases at J; junction bases unmatched: 9. The CDR3 sequence is CASSNLPGTGSGELFF. For the CDR3, the DNA is TGTGCCAGTAGTAACCTCCCCGGGACAGGGTCCGGGGAGCTGTTTTTT. The full variable domain, its missing parts supplied by reference TRBV19 and TRBJ2-2, is DGGITQSPKYLFRKEGQNVTLSCEQNLNHDAMYWYRQDPGQGLRLIYYSQIVNDFQKGDIAEGYSVSREKKESFPLTVTSAQKNPTAFYLCASSNLPGTGSGELFFGEGSRLTVL.